Following are 5 T cell receptor beta chains from one sample sequenced in a study of blood T cell repertoires in COVID-19 (TCRdb year 2020). Libraries were constructed by the immunoSEQ multiplex PCR assay. TCRdb holds this immuneACCESS table with in-frame rearrangements only. Some clones are missing; in checked studies, unresolved V genes explain under half, and the rest has no known cause. The sample data list tens of thousands of clones, and 70% to 85% of these were observed just once. About 4% of the sample is in the top ten clones. The sequenced sample was peripheral blood. All receptors derive from a man aged 45-60 years with active COVID-19.

V and J are TRBV7-9 and TRBJ1-6; 8 bases are a match to TRBD1. V lost 5 bases to trimming and J lost 10 bases; unmatched junction nucleotides: 7. Germline V gene lookup returns CDR1 SEHNR and CDR2 FQNEAQ (reference sequence). The CDR3 is made up of 14 amino acids. The CDR3 DNA sequence: TGTGCCAGCAGCCTCGGGACAGGCGGGTCACCCCTCCACTTT. Residues: CASSLGTGGSPLHF.

This clone was recorded only once. In DNA, the CDR3 is TGTGCCAGCAGTTTAGCGGCGACTTCGGCCTACGAGCAGTACTTC. This codes for CASSLAATSAYEQYF. The rearrangement links TRBV28 to TRBJ2-7; D uncertain. Trimming took off 2 bases at V and 2 bases at J, with 13 bases between the two ends. From germline, CDR1 is MDHEN and CDR2 SYDVKM. This CDR3 is 15 amino acids long.

This chain connects TRBV27 to TRBJ2-2; TRBD2 might be the D (5 bases). The germline gives CDR1 MNHEY, CDR2 SMNVEV (reference sequence). This CDR3 comprises 17 residues. Between the trimmed V and J ends, which lost 4 bases and 4 bases, there was a span of 19 bases. Written as DNA, the CDR3 is TGTGCCAGCAGTTCGGACTCCCTGGGTATTGGCACCGGGGAGCTGTTTTTT. As protein: CASSSDSLGIGTGELFF.

This clone was seen only once. The V call is TRBV19, the J call TRBJ1-5; the match to TRBD1 covers 10 bases. Germline lookup yields CDR1 LNHDA and CDR2 SQIVND (reference sequence). CDR3 size: 18 residues. After removal of 3 bases from V and 1 base from J, the junction contained 9 bases not matched to a gene. CDR3 protein: CASSMVGQGIGSNQPQHF. The CDR3 DNA reads TGTGCCAGTAGTATGGTGGGACAGGGGATTGGGAGCAATCAGCCCCAGCATTTT.

The V call is TRBV5-1, the J call TRBJ2-3; D unclear. The V end was cut by 0 bases, the J end by 2 bases, with 7 bases between. There are 14 residues in the CDR3. Germline values: CDR1 SGHRS, CDR2 YFSETQ. CDR3 in amino acids: CASSLAVYTDTQYF. Written as DNA, the CDR3 is TGCGCCAGCAGCTTGGCGGTTTACACAGATACGCAGTATTTT. The full variable domain, in which reference TRBV5-1 and TRBJ2-3 provide the parts outside the CDR3, is KAGVTQTPRYLIKTRGQQVTLSCSPISGHRSVSWYQQTPGQGLQFLFEYFSETQRNKGNFPGRFSGRQFSNSRSEMNVSTLELGDSALYLCASSLAVYTDTQYFGPGTRLTVL.